This T cell receptor (beta chain) was retrieved from a study of beta chain features in type 1 diabetes. Study in general: Regarding age, gender and cell yields, patients proved similar to healthy donors. Study results and limitations: Insertions were fewer and deletions more numerous at VDJ junctions in type 1 diabetes patients.

This clone was detected only a few times. Its antigen is still unknown. TCRB transcripts that were expressed got sequenced, as all of the isolated RNA had been reverse transcribed. Only in-frame clones appear in the TCRdb table, and some are missing; sequencing was by immunoSEQ multiplex PCR. The sample gives fewer than 350,000 clones, 15% to 20% of which show up once; 0.044% is in the top ten. A heparinised blood draw that averaged about 116 mL was obtained once from each donor. This clonotype was sampled from a woman younger than 35 in good health. The sample consisted of naive CD4+ T cells from blood.

The chain's CDR3 is CASSLAGQPYNEQFF. CDR3 in DNA: TGCGCCAGCAGCTTGGCCGGACAGCCCTACAATGAGCAGTTCTTC. The chain couples TRBV5-1 to TRBJ2-1; weak D call: TRBD1 (6 bases). From germline, CDR1 is SGHRS and CDR2 YFSETQ. The length of the CDR3 is 15 residues. Trimming cost V 0 bases and J 2 bases, with 9 bases left between them.